These T cell receptor beta chains were read from a single sample in a study of T cell repertoires in cytomegalovirus infection. No antigen is known for these receptors. TCRdb reprocessed the reads with MiXCR, giving one entry per CDR3 protein. The sample has around 130,000 distinct CDR3 sequences; about 24% are singletons. Sequencing was carried out using PBMCs, sequenced either directly or after in vitro stimulation (not recorded which). The receptors were sampled from a human donor in good health (CMV status not recorded). Some clones in this sample may be carry-over from other donors' samples. The CDR3 runs from the conserved cysteine through the conserved F or W. Some rows mark clone size as missing; the rest say once, few, many or name a class of expanded clone.

abundance: -
v_gene: TRBV7-8
j_gene: TRBJ2-7
CDR3aa: CASSGGVGLGSHEQYF

abundance: -
v_gene: TRBV6-5
j_gene: TRBJ2-5
CDR3aa: CASSYGGSESGTQYF

abundance: few
v_gene: TRBV7-9
j_gene: TRBJ1-2
CDR3aa: CASSDTNYGYTF

abundance: -
v_gene: TRBV7-2
j_gene: TRBJ2-7
CDR3aa: CASSRDRGRAYEQYF

abundance: -
v_gene: TRBV9
j_gene: TRBJ2-7
CDR3aa: CASSPNPGGRAGEQYF

abundance: few
v_gene: TRBV11-2
j_gene: TRBJ2-7
CDR3aa: CASSAFVVQGPYEQYF

abundance: many
v_gene: TRBV7-2
j_gene: TRBJ1-4
CDR3aa: CASSLGQLFNEKLFF

abundance: few
v_gene: TRBV2
j_gene: TRBJ2-2
CDR3aa: CASIQDTGELFF

abundance: many
v_gene: TRBV12-3/TRBV12-4
j_gene: TRBJ2-7
CDR3aa: CASSLGRLSYEQYF

abundance: many
v_gene: TRBV7-2
j_gene: TRBJ2-3
CDR3aa: CASSPVRRGADTQYF

abundance: many
v_gene: TRBV28
j_gene: TRBJ2-1
CDR3aa: CASSLSPLAGYNEQFF

abundance: -
v_gene: TRBV5-6
j_gene: TRBJ2-1
CDR3aa: CASSHRYRKSNEQFF

abundance: few
v_gene: TRBV5-6
j_gene: TRBJ1-1
CDR3aa: CASSLISSAEEAFF

abundance: few
v_gene: TRBV5-1
j_gene: TRBJ2-4
CDR3aa: CASSLGNIQYF

abundance: many
v_gene: TRBV5-4
j_gene: TRBJ2-1
CDR3aa: CASSPPLAGAYNEQFF

abundance: -
v_gene: TRBV29-1
j_gene: TRBJ1-1
CDR3aa: CSVDPGSTEAFF

abundance: few
v_gene: TRBV18
j_gene: TRBJ1-1
CDR3aa: CASSPPGRVVKHTEAFF

abundance: many
v_gene: TRBV7-2
j_gene: TRBJ2-3
CDR3aa: CASSLAGQGADTQYF

abundance: -
v_gene: TRBV7-6
j_gene: TRBJ2-3
CDR3aa: CASSPTGQNTDTQYF

abundance: many
v_gene: TRBV7-8
j_gene: TRBJ2-1
CDR3aa: CASSLSSGPTNEQFF

abundance: few
v_gene: TRBV7-3
j_gene: TRBJ2-7
CDR3aa: CASSFTGDKQYF

abundance: -
v_gene: TRBV6-2/TRBV6-3
j_gene: TRBJ1-5
CDR3aa: CASSSQTGGLKGPNQPQHF

abundance: few
v_gene: TRBV20-1
j_gene: TRBJ2-5
CDR3aa: CSASWTSSRETQYF

abundance: many
v_gene: TRBV7-2
j_gene: TRBJ1-1
CDR3aa: CASSRGVAREGTEAFF

abundance: -
v_gene: TRBV14
j_gene: TRBJ2-1
CDR3aa: CASSRFEGYNEQFF

abundance: many
v_gene: TRBV7-2
j_gene: TRBJ1-5
CDR3aa: CASSGDGNQPQHF

abundance: -
v_gene: TRBV4-3
j_gene: TRBJ2-3
CDR3aa: CASSPGLAALLTSTDTQYF

abundance: -
v_gene: TRBV7-2
j_gene: TRBJ2-7
CDR3aa: CASSLSYVQYF

abundance: -
v_gene: TRBV27
j_gene: TRBJ2-6
CDR3aa: CASTKSGAGANVLTF

abundance: -
v_gene: TRBV12-3/TRBV12-4
j_gene: TRBJ1-1
CDR3aa: CASSSRVTEAFF

abundance: many
v_gene: TRBV7-9
j_gene: TRBJ2-1
CDR3aa: CASSLVGTENEQFF

abundance: few
v_gene: TRBV27
j_gene: TRBJ2-3
CDR3aa: CASSLGIQGAKDTQYF

abundance: few
v_gene: TRBV6-2/TRBV6-3
j_gene: TRBJ2-1
CDR3aa: CASSTPGQGKQFF

abundance: -
v_gene: TRBV6-2/TRBV6-3
j_gene: TRBJ1-5
CDR3aa: CASSLRASQPQHF

abundance: -
v_gene: TRBV6-5
j_gene: TRBJ2-3
CDR3aa: CASRGTDTQYF

abundance: -
v_gene: TRBV2
j_gene: TRBJ2-5
CDR3aa: CTSSEVWARETQYF

abundance: few
v_gene: TRBV5-1
j_gene: TRBJ2-1
CDR3aa: CASSATGLNYNEQFF